Many counts were recorded for the clone carrying this TCR beta chain. The CDR3 is 14 amino acids. Germline assignment: CDR1 LGHNA and CDR2 YNFKEQ. J gave up 4 bases and V 1 base, and 2 bases lay outside the gene matches. This record belongs to a study of T-cell reconstitution after alpha-beta-depleted transplantation in children. Preparation of the TCRbeta library used unique molecular identifiers. MiXCR, applied by TCRdb to the PCR reads, yields one record per CDR3 protein. This sample has some 490,000 distinct CDR3 sequences; around 12% occur once, and the top ten carry less than 6.5%. The chain joins TRBV4-2 to TRBJ1-1; 8 nucleotides align to TRBD1. The sequences come from PBMCs from the stem cell graft donor, collected from the stem cell graft. The origin of this receptor is a human donor who donated a stem cell graft to a child with combined immunodeficiency. As DNA, the CDR3 is TGTGCCAGCAGCCAAGTCGACAGGGGCACTGAAGCTTTCTTT. As protein: CASSQVDRGTEAFF.